This T cell receptor beta chain was obtained from a study of T cell repertoires in cytomegalovirus infection. Study overall: The authors used CMV epitopes that were HLA-C-restricted (recently identified) and HLA-B-restricted (well studied). Public TCR beta signatures marked donors with CMV infection and the matching HLA. Broader study findings: CMV-specific TCR beta clonotypes restricted by HLA-C were the ones dominating the ex vivo response. The study identified carriers of CMV plus the relevant HLA from cumulative public TCR beta family frequency.

The CDR3 has 15 residues. After removal of 4 bases from V and 4 bases from J, the junction contained 7 bases not matched to a gene. The germline gives CDR1 SGHRS, CDR2 YFSETQ. This clonotype was found many times. The antigen is undetermined. From the reads, TCRdb called clonotypes with MiXCR, one entry per CDR3 protein. Among about 89,000 distinct CDR3 sequences listed, 25% to 30% were seen once. The receptor was derived from a human donor in good health (CMV status not recorded). Some clones in this sample may be carry-over from other donors' samples. The rearrangement links TRBV5-1 to TRBJ1-1; 10 bases are shared with TRBD1. The sample consisted of CD8+ T cells from cultured PBMCs, taken from culture after CMV antigen stimulation. CDR3: CASSSDRGLGTEAFF. The CDR3 coding sequence is TGCGCCAGCAGCAGTGACAGGGGGCTGGGCACTGAAGCTTTCTTT.